Each of the 13 T cell receptor beta chains below was sequenced from the same sample in a study of cytomegalovirus exposure and HLA in healthy donors. The PCR made use of 60 Vbeta and 13 Jbeta primers. The assay was immunoSEQ multiplex PCR, and TCRdb's table has in-frame clones only and misses some. The profile shows some 110,000 clones, about four fifths of them singletons. The sequenced sample was PBMCs. Receptors originate from a woman aged 25 to 39 in good health and CMV-seronegative.

J is TRBJ2-3 and V is TRBV25-1; 9 nucleotides match TRBD1. V was pared by 1 base and J by 4 bases, with 9 bases of the junction left unmatched. The CDR3 length is 17 residues. The germline V gene has CDR1 MGHDK and CDR2 SYGVNS. The CDR3 DNA follows: TGTGCCAGCAGTGAATTCTTCGGACAGGGGACCCCAGATACGCAGTATTTT. It codes for CASSEFFGQGTPDTQYF.

The chain links TRBV15 to TRBJ2-7, with 7 bases identical to TRBD1. Germline CDR1 reads LNHNV; CDR2 reads YYDKDF (reference sequence). With V trimmed by 0 bases and J by 4 bases, 6 bases remained unmatched. The CDR3 is 15 amino acids. CDR3 nucleotides: TGTGCCACCAGCAGAGAGACAGGGCCAGGATACGAGCAGTACTTC. Protein: CATSRETGPGYEQYF.

The rearrangement joins TRBV10-3 to TRBJ2-7; 10 bases are a match to TRBD2. Germline V lookup: CDR1 ENHRY, CDR2 SYGVKD. The junction had 7 bases not matched to a gene; V was cut back by 7 bases and J by 4 bases. This CDR3 contains 14 residues. CDR3 bases: TGTGCCATCAATCCCTCTAGCGGGAGTTACGAGCAGTACTTC. Protein sequence: CAINPSSGSYEQYF.

This chain joins TRBV28 and TRBJ1-4; maybe TRBD1 (6 bases). Trimming pared 10 bases from V and 8 bases from J, leaving 20 bases between. CDR3 size: 14 residues. The germline gives CDR1 MDHEN, CDR2 SYDVKM. The CDR3 DNA sequence: TGTGCCACGCTTTCGGACAGTTTTCGGGAAAAACTGTTTTTT. Its protein is CATLSDSFREKLFF.

The chain is built from TRBV5-1 and TRBJ2-3, with D maybe TRBD1 (5 bases). This CDR3 region has 15 residues. V lost 0 bases and J lost 6, with 14 bases in between. CDR1 and CDR2 (germline): SGHRS, YFSETQ. Here the CDR3 reads CASSLEGRVGDTQYF. CDR3 nucleotide sequence: TGCGCCAGCAGCTTGGAGGGCAGGGTGGGCGATACGCAGTATTTT.

The genes are TRBV4-1 and TRBJ1-1; D may be TRBD1 (5 bases). This CDR3 spans 14 amino acids. V lost 3 bases, J lost 7 bases, and 15 bases lay in between. Per germline, CDR1 MGHRA and CDR2 YSYEKL. CDR3 nucleotide sequence: TGCGCCAGCAGCCAGGCGGGACCTTCCGTTGAAGCTTTCTTT. Protein: CASSQAGPSVEAFF.

This clone was detected a few times. This chain uses TRBV10-3 with TRBJ2-6; possibly TRBD1 for D (5 bases). CDR1 is ENHRY and CDR2 is SYGVKD in the germline V gene. The CDR3 totals 17 residues. The ends were cut back, 6 bases at V and 0 bases at J, with 15 bases in the middle. CDR3 sequence: CAIRADSKASGANVLTF. Here the CDR3 DNA reads TGTGCCATCAGGGCTGACAGTAAGGCCTCTGGGGCCAACGTCCTGACTTTC.

The chain recombines TRBV7-2 with TRBJ1-1; D is perhaps TRBD1 (6 bases). Germline CDR1 is SGHTA and CDR2 is FQGNSA. This CDR3 comprises 12 residues. The germline V and J ends were trimmed by 4 bases and 6 bases, with 9 bases remaining between them. This CDR3 reads CASSWGQPEAFF. As DNA, the CDR3 is TGTGCCAGCAGCTGGGGACAACCTGAAGCTTTCTTT.

The rearrangement joins TRBV18 to TRBJ1-2; D perhaps matches TRBD1 (6 bases). The ends were cut back, 0 bases at V and 6 bases at J, with 8 bases in the middle. Germline V gene lookup returns CDR1 KGHSH and CDR2 LQKENI. The CDR3 is made up of 13 amino acids. The CDR3 DNA sequence: TGTGCCAGCTCACCACCCGGACAGCATGGCTACACCTTC. Residues: CASSPPGQHGYTF.

The chain is built from TRBV28 and TRBJ2-1, with D possibly matching TRBD2 (6 bases). From germline, CDR1 is MDHEN and CDR2 SYDVKM. This CDR3 region has 14 residues. Trimming left V 6 bases short and J 3 bases short, with 12 bases between. DNA for the CDR3: TGTGCCAGCAGGCTAGCGTCCGTCTACAATGAGCAGTTCTTC. The encoded protein is CASRLASVYNEQFF.

The chain links TRBV5-1 to TRBJ1-1; 9 positions match TRBD1. The CDR3 totals 17 residues. From germline, CDR1 is SGHRS and CDR2 YFSETQ. Trimming removed 4 bases from V and 0 bases from J; junction bases left unmatched: 10. CDR3 in DNA: TGCGCCAGCAGCCGTCGTGGGACAGGGATATTGAACACTGAAGCTTTCTTT. Its translation: CASSRRGTGILNTEAFF.

The CDR3 nucleotides are TGTGCCATCAGTGCGGCGGGGGGGAGAGATCAGCCCCAGCATTTT. This translates into CAISAAGGRDQPQHF. The chain employs TRBV10-3 and TRBJ1-5; tentative D call: TRBD1 (5 bases). CDR1 ENHRY and CDR2 SYGVKD come from the germline V gene. Trimming removed 4 bases at V and 5 bases at J, with 15 bases between. The length of the CDR3 is 15 residues.

The chain couples TRBV4-3 to TRBJ1-3, with 8 positions matching TRBD1. CDR1 and CDR2 from the germline V gene are LGHNA and YSLEER. The CDR3 consists of 17 residues. V shed 0 bases, J shed 2 bases, and the junction held 6 bases outside the gene matches. The DNA for the CDR3 is TGCGCCAGCAGCCAAGAATACAGGGGGAACGCTGGAAACACCATATATTTT. Translating it yields CASSQEYRGNAGNTIYF.